This is a list of T cell receptor beta chains from one sample in a study of cytomegalovirus exposure and HLA in healthy donors. Assay used: immunoSEQ multiplex PCR; TCRdb lists only in-frame clones, some missing. This table has about 150,000 clones, roughly 80% appearing once. Sequenced input: PBMCs. All receptors derive from a woman aged 45-60 years in good health and CMV-seropositive. Each CDR3 is given with its conserved first and last residue.

>TRBV7-8|TRBJ2-1
CASRQTSGPYNEQFF
>TRBV2|TRBJ2-2
CASSAPLGTGELFF
>TRBV10-3|TRBJ1-1
CAISEPGTRNTEAFF
>TRBV6-1|TRBJ2-2
CASSGQHLNTGELFF
>TRBV18|TRBJ2-2
CASSPQGAKDTGELFF
>TRBV5-4|TRBJ2-3
CASSQYRVTDTQYF
>TRBV10-1|TRBJ2-3
CASSEGASGDTQYF
>TRBV7-8|TRBJ2-2
CASSFGQNTGELFF
>TRBV5-1|TRBJ2-7
CASSLTTGTYEQYF
>TRBV19|TRBJ2-1
CASSRLGGGNEQFF
>TRBV29-1|TRBJ2-7
CSVALRTVSYEQYF
>TRBV6-6|TRBJ2-1
CASSDRGNEQFF
>TRBV6-5|TRBJ1-1
CASSPLRVSGTEAFF
>TRBV6-6|TRBJ1-3
CASKGQGEGNTIYF
>TRBV5-1|TRBJ1-3
CASSLERGAGNTIYF
>TRBV21-1|TRBJ2-7
CASSKDGADYEQYF
>TRBV10-3|TRBJ1-2
CAIRTGDPNYGYTF
>TRBV6-1|TRBJ2-7
CASSGGFAYEQYF
>TRBV12-5|TRBJ2-1
CASGSGMKTSLYNEQFF
>TRBV9|TRBJ2-5
CASSVGGAEETQYF
>TRBV5-8|TRBJ2-7
CASSLGGAGYEQYF
>TRBV19|TRBJ2-3
CASSDSGGVTDTQYF
>TRBV7-8|TRBJ1-6
CASTLTEVTKNSPLHF
>TRBV27|TRBJ2-3
CASSPLGGGADTQYF
>TRBV6-5|TRBJ1-1
CASSYVPGLSGGEAFF
>TRBV18|TRBJ2-3
CASSLGTGGTDTQYF
>TRBV19|TRBJ2-7
CASSIAPPAGFYEQYF
>TRBV6-5|TRBJ1-4
CASSYPGVSANEKLFF
>TRBV5-4|TRBJ2-7
CASSPGQWSYEQYF
>TRBV4-1|TRBJ2-3
CASSPSGAGEHTQYF
>TRBV27|TRBJ2-1
CASSFALATANEQFF
>TRBV9|TRBJ2-7
CASSVDQGDEQYF
>TRBV18|TRBJ2-5
CASSRDRQETQYF
>TRBV7-9|TRBJ2-7
CASSPPGTLTGEQYF
>TRBV11-2|TRBJ1-6
CASSLSSGYNSPLHF
>TRBV7-2|TRBJ1-2
CASSSTHRDTLPSYYGYTF
>TRBV13|TRBJ2-3
CASSPDRGLTDTQYF
>TRBV5-4|TRBJ2-7
CASSFGNSGVSSYEQYF
>TRBV7-8|TRBJ1-3
CASSLVPRTGGDIYF
>TRBV27|TRBJ2-1
CASSLSQQGIGEQFF